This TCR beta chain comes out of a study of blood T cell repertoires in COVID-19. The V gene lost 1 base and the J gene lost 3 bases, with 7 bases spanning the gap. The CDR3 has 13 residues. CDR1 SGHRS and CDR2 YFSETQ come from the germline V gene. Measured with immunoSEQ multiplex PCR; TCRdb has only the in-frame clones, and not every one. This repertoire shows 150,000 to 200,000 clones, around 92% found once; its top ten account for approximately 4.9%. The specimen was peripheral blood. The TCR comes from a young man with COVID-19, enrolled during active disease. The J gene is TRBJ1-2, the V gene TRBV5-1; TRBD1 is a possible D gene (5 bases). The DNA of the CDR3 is TGCGCCAGCAGCTTGTCGGGGGACTATGGCTACACCTTC. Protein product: CASSLSGDYGYTF.